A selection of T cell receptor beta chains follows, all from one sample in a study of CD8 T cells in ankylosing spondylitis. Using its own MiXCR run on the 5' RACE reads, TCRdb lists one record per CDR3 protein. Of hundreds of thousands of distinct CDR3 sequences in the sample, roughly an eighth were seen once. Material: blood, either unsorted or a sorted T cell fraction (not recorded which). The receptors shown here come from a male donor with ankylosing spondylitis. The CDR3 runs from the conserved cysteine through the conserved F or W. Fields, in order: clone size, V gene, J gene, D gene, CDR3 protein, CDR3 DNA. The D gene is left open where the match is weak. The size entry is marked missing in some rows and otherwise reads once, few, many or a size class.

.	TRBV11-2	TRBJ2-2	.	CASTPTADTGELFF	TGTGCCAGCACCCCGACAGCCGACACCGGGGAGCTGTTTTTT
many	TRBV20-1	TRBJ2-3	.	CSVGRRRTDTQYF	TGCAGTGTCGGCAGGAGGAGGACAGATACGCAGTATTTT
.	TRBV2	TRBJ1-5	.	CASNGRNNQPQHF	TGTGCCAGCAACGGACGGAACAATCAGCCCCAGCATTTT
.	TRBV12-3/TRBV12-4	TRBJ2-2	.	CASSQSEAGELFF	TGTGCCAGCAGTCAAAGCGAGGCCGGGGAGCTGTTTTTT
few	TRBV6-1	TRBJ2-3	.	CASRQGTDSTDTQYF	TGTGCCAGCAGACAAGGGACTGACAGCACAGATACGCAGTATTTT
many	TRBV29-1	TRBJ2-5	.	CSVTSVGETQYF	TGCAGCGTCACCTCGGTAGGGGAGACCCAGTACTTC
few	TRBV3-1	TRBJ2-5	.	CASSQERPGDETQYF	TGTGCCAGCAGCCAAGAGCGGCCAGGGGATGAGACCCAGTACTTC
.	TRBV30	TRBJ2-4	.	CAWKSDLAKNIQYF	TGTGCCTGGAAGAGCGACTTAGCCAAAAACATTCAGTACTTC
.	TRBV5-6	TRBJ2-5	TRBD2	CASSVLAGHPPEETQYF	TGTGCCAGCAGCGTACTAGCGGGTCATCCCCCTGAAGAGACCCAGTACTTC
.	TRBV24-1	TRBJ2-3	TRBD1	CATSDSGTGAPDTQYF	TGTGCCACCAGTGATTCCGGGACAGGGGCTCCAGATACGCAGTATTTT
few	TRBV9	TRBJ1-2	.	CASSTPREWPAPSGYTF	TGTGCCAGCAGCACCCCTCGGGAATGGCCGGCCCCGAGCGGCTACACCTTC
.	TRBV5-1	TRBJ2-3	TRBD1	CASSLLRGQGADTQYF	TGCGCCAGCAGCTTGTTGCGCGGACAGGGGGCAGATACGCAGTATTTT
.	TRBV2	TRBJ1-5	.	CASRSLGVEPQHF	TGTGCCAGCAGATCCCTCGGAGTAGAGCCCCAGCATTTT
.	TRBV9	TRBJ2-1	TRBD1	CASSVEGASYNEQFF	TGTGCCAGCAGCGTAGAGGGGGCCTCCTACAATGAGCAGTTCTTC
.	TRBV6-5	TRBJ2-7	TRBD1	CASSLRVGTEYYEQYF	TGTGCCAGCAGTTTAAGGGTGGGGACAGAATACTACGAGCAGTACTTC
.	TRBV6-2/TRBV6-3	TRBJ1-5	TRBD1	CASRIQGTGLNQPQHF	TGTGCCAGCAGAATCCAGGGGACAGGACTTAATCAGCCCCAGCATTTT
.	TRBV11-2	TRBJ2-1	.	CASSLVLNEQFF	TGTGCCAGCAGCTTAGTCTTAAATGAGCAGTTCTTC
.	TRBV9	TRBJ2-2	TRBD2	CASGQQRGANTGELFF	TGTGCCAGCGGGCAACAGCGGGGCGCGAACACCGGGGAGCTGTTTTTT
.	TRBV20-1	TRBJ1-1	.	CSAPRAGYMNTEAFF	TGCAGTGCTCCAAGGGCAGGGTACATGAACACTGAAGCTTTCTTT
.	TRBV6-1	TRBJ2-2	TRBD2	CASSELRLAGTTGELFF	TGTGCCAGCAGTGAACTCAGACTAGCGGGCACTACCGGGGAGCTGTTTTTT
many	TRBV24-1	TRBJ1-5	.	CATSDSRTPVQPQHF	TGTGCCACCAGTGATTCGCGGACGCCGGTCCAGCCCCAGCATTTT
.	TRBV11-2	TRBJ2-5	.	CASSLAPTALLETQYF	TGTGCCAGCAGCTTAGCCCCGACCGCTCTACTAGAGACCCAGTACTTC
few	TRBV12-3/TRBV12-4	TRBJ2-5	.	CASSLTGVRETQYF	TGTGCCAGCAGTTTAACCGGCGTGCGAGAGACCCAGTACTTC
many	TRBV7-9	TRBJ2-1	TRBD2	CASSSGLADYNEQFF	TGTGCCAGCAGCTCGGGACTAGCAGATTACAATGAGCAGTTCTTC
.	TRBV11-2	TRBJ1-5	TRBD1	CASSLSTGADQPQHF	TGTGCCAGCAGCCTGTCAACAGGGGCGGATCAGCCCCAGCATTTT
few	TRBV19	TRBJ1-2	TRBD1	CASSQQGAPGYTF	TGTGCCAGTAGTCAACAGGGGGCGCCTGGCTACACCTTC
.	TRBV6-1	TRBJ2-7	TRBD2	CASRASGSVYEQYF	TGTGCCAGCAGGGCTAGCGGGAGTGTCTACGAGCAGTACTTC
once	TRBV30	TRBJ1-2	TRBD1	CAWSVGTDYYGYTF	TGTGCCTGGAGTGTGGGGACAGATTATTATGGCTACACCTTC
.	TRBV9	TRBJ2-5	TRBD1	CASSAITGAETQYF	TGTGCCAGCAGCGCCATCACAGGGGCGGAGACCCAGTACTTC
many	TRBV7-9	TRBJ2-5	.	CASSLKGLSQETQYF	TGTGCCAGCAGCTTAAAGGGGCTAAGCCAAGAGACCCAGTACTTC
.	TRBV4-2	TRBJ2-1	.	CASSQDRLASYNEQFF	TGTGCCAGCAGCCAAGATCGGCTAGCCTCCTACAATGAGCAGTTCTTC
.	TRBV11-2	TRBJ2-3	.	CASSFGRGGPGGTDTQYF	TGTGCCAGCAGCTTTGGACGTGGGGGCCCTGGGGGCACAGATACGCAGTATTTT
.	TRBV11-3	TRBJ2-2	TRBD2	CASSSLLLAVNTGELFF	TGTGCCAGCAGCTCCCTTCTACTAGCGGTTAACACCGGGGAGCTGTTTTTT
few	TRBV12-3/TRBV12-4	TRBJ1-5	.	CASSLGWPNQPQHF	TGTGCCAGCAGTTTAGGATGGCCCAATCAGCCCCAGCATTTT
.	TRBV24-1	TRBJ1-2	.	CATSDPRGGNGYTF	TGTGCCACCAGTGACCCCCGCGGGGGCAATGGCTACACCTTC
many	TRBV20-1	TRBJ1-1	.	CSARVWGRNTEAFF	TGCAGTGCTAGAGTTTGGGGAAGGAACACTGAAGCTTTCTTT
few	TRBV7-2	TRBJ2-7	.	CASSLARGPTGEQYF	TGTGCCAGCAGCTTAGCGAGGGGACCCACGGGCGAGCAGTACTTC
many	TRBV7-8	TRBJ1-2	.	CASVPNGGIGGYTF	TGTGCCAGCGTCCCCAACGGGGGAATCGGTGGCTACACCTTC
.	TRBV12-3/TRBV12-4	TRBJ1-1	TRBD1	CASSLGQGAFIEAFF	TGTGCCAGCAGTTTAGGACAGGGGGCATTTATTGAAGCTTTCTTT
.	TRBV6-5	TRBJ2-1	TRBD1	CAHEGQDDEQFF	TGTGCCCACGAGGGACAGGACGATGAGCAGTTCTTC
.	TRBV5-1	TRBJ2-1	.	CASSGRGLSSYNEQFF	TGCGCCAGCAGCGGCAGGGGCTTGAGCTCCTACAATGAGCAGTTCTTC
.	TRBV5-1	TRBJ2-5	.	CASSFSAQETQYF	TGCGCCAGCAGCTTCTCAGCTCAAGAGACCCAGTACTTC
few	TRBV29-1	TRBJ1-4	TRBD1	CSVGQGAREKLFF	TGCAGCGTTGGGCAGGGGGCTAGAGAAAAACTGTTTTTT
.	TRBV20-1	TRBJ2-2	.	CSARDPLTGELFF	TGCAGTGCTAGAGATCCCCTCACCGGGGAGCTGTTTTTT
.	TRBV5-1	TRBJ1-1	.	CASSFNFGSNTEAFF	TGCGCCAGCAGCTTCAACTTCGGGTCGAACACTGAAGCTTTCTTT
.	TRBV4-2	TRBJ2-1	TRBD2	CASSQDRLAADNEQFF	TGTGCCAGCAGCCAAGATAGGCTAGCGGCGGACAATGAGCAGTTCTTC
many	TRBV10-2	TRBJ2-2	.	CASEGNGELFF	TGCGCCAGCGAGGGGAACGGGGAGCTGTTTTTT
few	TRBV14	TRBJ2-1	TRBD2	CASSPVAGAHNEQFF	TGTGCCAGCAGCCCCGTAGCGGGGGCCCACAATGAGCAGTTCTTC
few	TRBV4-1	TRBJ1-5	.	CASSQNSGGGQPQHF	TGCGCCAGCAGCCAAAATAGCGGGGGTGGTCAGCCCCAGCATTTT
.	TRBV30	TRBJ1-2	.	CAWSVGWGVGYTF	TGTGCCTGGAGTGTAGGGTGGGGGGTTGGCTACACCTTC
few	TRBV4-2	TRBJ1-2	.	CASSRGGRSYGYTF	TGTGCCAGCAGCCGTGGGGGCAGATCCTATGGCTACACCTTC
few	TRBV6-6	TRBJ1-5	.	CASRRDPPQPQHF	TGTGCCAGCAGGCGGGACCCCCCTCAGCCCCAGCATTTT
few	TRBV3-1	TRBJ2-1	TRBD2	CASSQREGKNEQFF	TGTGCCAGCAGCCAGAGGGAGGGCAAGAATGAGCAGTTCTTC
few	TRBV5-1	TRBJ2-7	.	CASSNGGALGYEQYF	TGCGCCAGCAGCAATGGCGGGGCCCTGGGCTACGAGCAGTACTTC
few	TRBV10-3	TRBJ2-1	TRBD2	CAISESGLGGEQFF	TGTGCCATCAGTGAGTCGGGACTAGGGGGTGAGCAGTTCTTC
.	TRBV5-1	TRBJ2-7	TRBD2	CASSTTSGDSYEQYF	TGCGCCAGCAGCACGACTAGCGGAGATTCCTACGAGCAGTACTTC
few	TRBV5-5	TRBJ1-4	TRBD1	CASSDYRDSNEKLFF	TGTGCCAGCAGCGACTACCGGGACAGCAATGAAAAACTGTTTTTT
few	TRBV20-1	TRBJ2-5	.	CSARDSSGSGETQYF	TGCAGTGCTAGAGATTCTTCCGGGAGCGGGGAGACCCAGTACTTC
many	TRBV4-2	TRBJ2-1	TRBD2	CASSQVTSGAYNEQFF	TGTGCCAGCAGCCAAGTGACTAGCGGAGCCTACAATGAGCAGTTCTTC